The 25 T cell receptor beta chains below were found in one sample sequenced in a study of somatic mutations in cytotoxic T cells in rheumatoid arthritis. Measured with immunoSEQ multiplex PCR; TCRdb has only the in-frame clones, and not every one. The sample carries about 17,000 clones, about three quarters recorded once. The source material was CD8+ T cells sorted from blood. The receptors here all came from an adult with rheumatoid arthritis.

The rearrangement uses TRBV7-8 and TRBJ2-1; 10 bases map to TRBD2. The germline CDR1 and CDR2 sequences are SGHVS and FQNEAQ. CDR3 size: 15 residues. The V and J ends lost 0 bases and 6 bases, in that order; junction bases with no gene match: 2. CDR3 in DNA: TGTGCCAGCAGCTTAGCTAGCGGGGGGCCCAATGAGCAGTTCTTC. Its translation is CASSLASGGPNEQFF.

This clone was detected once. CDR3 sequence (DNA): TGTGCCTGGAGTGTAAGTAGAGCCTACAATGAGCAGTTCTTC. Translating gives CAWSVSRAYNEQFF. The rearrangement links TRBV30 to TRBJ2-1; D gene unclear. CDR3 length: 14 amino acids. V lost 0 bases and J 2 bases, leaving 8 bases between the germline ends. Germline V CDR1 and CDR2: GTSNPN, SVGIG (reference sequence).

The chain links TRBV5-5 to TRBJ2-7; TRBD2 matches at 7 bases. Germline loops: CDR1 SGHKS, CDR2 YYEKEE (reference sequence). Germline trimming cut 2 bases from V and 1 base from J; bases unmatched to any gene: 9. The length of the CDR3 is 16 residues. The CDR3 is CASSLDPSGVSYEQYF. The CDR3 DNA is TGTGCCAGCAGCTTAGACCCAAGCGGGGTTTCCTACGAGCAGTACTTC.

This chain joins TRBV27 and TRBJ1-4, with TRBD1 matching over 7 bases. CDR1 is MNHEY, CDR2 SMNVEV, per germline (reference sequence). This CDR3 has 17 amino acids. The ends lost 6 bases at V and 1 base at J; junction bases unmatched: 11. The CDR3 coding sequence is TGTGCCAGCAGGACCAGGGGCCAGGGGGTAACTAATGAAAAACTGTTTTTT. Its protein is CASRTRGQGVTNEKLFF.

The chain carries TRBV29-1 and TRBJ1-2; TRBD1 agrees at 7 bases. This CDR3 has 12 amino acids. Trimming removed 4 bases from V and 4 bases from J; junction bases left unmatched: 3. From germline, CDR1 is SQVTM and CDR2 ANQGSEA. Here the CDR3 DNA reads TGCAGCGTTGTCAGGGGGGGCTATGGCTACACCTTC. This codes for CSVVRGGYGYTF.

The V gene is TRBV27, the J gene TRBJ1-2; possibly TRBD1 for D (6 bases). V lost 2 bases and J 6 bases, leaving 16 bases between the germline ends. CDR1 and CDR2 from the germline V gene are MNHEY and SMNVEV (reference sequence). The CDR3 has 15 residues. CDR3 coding DNA: TGTGCCAGCAGTTTACAATTACAGGGTTCCCATGGCTACACCTTC. This codes for CASSLQLQGSHGYTF.

V is TRBV7-2 and J is TRBJ2-3; D call uncertain. With 9 bases removed from V and 3 bases from J, the gap between germline ends came to 7 bases. In germline, CDR1 is SGHTA, CDR2 FQGNSA. The CDR3 contains 11 residues. CDR3 amino acids: CASRITDTQYF. CDR3 nucleotide sequence: TGTGCCAGTCGAATAACAGATACGCAGTATTTT.

The chain employs TRBV9 and TRBJ1-2; no definite D call. V was clipped by 6 bases and J by 8 bases, with 14 bases between them. CDR1 and CDR2 from the germline V gene are SGDLS and YYNGEE. The CDR3 length is 12 residues. The DNA of the CDR3 is TGTGCCAGCAACGGAGGGAGACAAGGCTACACCTTC. It is translated as CASNGGRQGYTF.

The rearrangement links TRBV6-1 to TRBJ2-3, with D perhaps assigned TRBD1 or TRBD2 (5 bases each). V was pared by 2 bases and J by 2 bases, with 11 bases between. Per the germline V gene, CDR1 is MNHNS and CDR2 is SASEGT. The CDR3 runs to 15 residues. CDR3: CASSERWGITDTQYF. In DNA form, the CDR3 reads TGTGCCAGCAGTGAAAGGTGGGGGATCACAGATACGCAGTATTTT.

The rearrangement uses TRBV27 and TRBJ2-2; D is possibly TRBD2 (6 bases). With 8 bases removed from V and 3 bases from J, the gap between germline ends came to 16 bases. CDR3 length: 15 amino acids. Germline CDR1 is MNHEY and CDR2 is SMNVEV (reference sequence). The CDR3 sequence: CASRGAGHYTGELFF. CDR3 DNA sequence: TGTGCCAGCCGGGGCGCGGGGCACTACACCGGGGAGCTGTTTTTT.

This clone was detected once. The chain is built from TRBV5-6 and TRBJ2-2, with TRBD1 matching 9 bases. CDR1 is SGHDT, CDR2 YYEEEE, per germline. The trim removed 4 bases at V and 5 bases at J, leaving 3 bases unmatched. The CDR3 is 14 residues long. CDR3 sequence reads: CASSPGQGTGELFF. CDR3 DNA: TGTGCCAGCAGCCCGGGACAGGGTACCGGGGAGCTGTTTTTT.

The genes are TRBV7-2 and TRBJ2-3; D unresolved. From germline, CDR1 is SGHTA and CDR2 FQGNSA. The length of the CDR3 is 14 residues. The V end was cut by 0 bases, the J end by 2 bases, with 6 bases between. This CDR3 reads CASSLAGFTDTQYF. The DNA of the CDR3 is TGTGCCAGCAGCTTAGCGGGGTTCACAGATACGCAGTATTTT. The full variable domain, rest sourced from reference TRBV7-2 and TRBJ2-3, is GAGVSQSPSNKVTEKGKDVELRCDPISGHTALYWYRQSLGQGLEFLIYFQGNSAPDKSGLPSDRFSAERTGGSVSTLTIQRTQQEDSAVYLCASSLAGFTDTQYFGPGTRLTVL.

The chain employs TRBV5-6 and TRBJ1-5; 7 nucleotides agree with TRBD1. V dropped 3 bases and J dropped 4; count of bases not matched to a gene: 4. The germline V gene encodes CDR1 SGHDT and CDR2 YYEEEE. This CDR3 is built from 14 residues. The CDR3 nucleotides are TGTGCCAGCAGCTACTCAGGGGGTAATCAGCCCCAGCATTTT. This codes for CASSYSGGNQPQHF.

The chain couples TRBV4-1 to TRBJ2-7; 9 bases fit TRBD2. J lost 0 bases, V lost 4 bases, and 7 bases had no gene match. This CDR3 is built from 16 residues. Germline CDR1 reads MGHRA; CDR2 reads YSYEKL. For the CDR3, the DNA is TGCGCCAGCAGCCGGGAGACTAGCGGATCCTCCTACGAGCAGTACTTC. Translation gives CASSRETSGSSYEQYF.

The chain has TRBV10-2 and TRBJ2-2, with 16 positions matching TRBD2. V shed 6 bases, J shed 6 bases, and the junction held 10 bases outside the gene matches. The CDR3 has 18 residues. CDR1 is WSHSY and CDR2 is SAAADI in the germline V gene. In DNA, the CDR3 is TGCGCCAGCAGCCAACCCGGGACTAGCGGGGGGGCGGCCGGGGAGCTGTTTTTT. Amino acid sequence: CASSQPGTSGGAAGELFF.

The V gene is TRBV7-6, the J gene TRBJ2-5; D may be TRBD2 (5 bases). Germline V gene data show CDR1 as SGHVS and CDR2 as FNYEAQ. V lost 0 bases, J lost 5 bases, and 13 bases lay in between. CDR3 size: 15 residues. The CDR3 DNA reads as TGTGCCAGCAGCTTAGCGTACCGGCCGGGGGAGACCCAGTACTTC. This encodes CASSLAYRPGETQYF.

This sequence joins TRBV30 and TRBJ2-1; TRBD1 matches at 7 bases. The length of the CDR3 is 12 residues. J lost 10 bases, V lost 3 bases, and 6 bases had no gene match. Germline V lookup: CDR1 GTSNPN, CDR2 SVGIG (reference sequence). The CDR3, as DNA: TGTGCCTGGAGAGACAGGGCATTGGAGCAGTTCTTC. Its translation is CAWRDRALEQFF.

The chain combines TRBV30 with TRBJ1-2; 7 nucleotides match TRBD1. The J segment lost 7 bases and the V segment lost 4 bases, leaving 9 bases of the junction unmatched. This CDR3 region has 13 residues. Germline lookup yields CDR1 GTSNPN and CDR2 SVGIG (reference sequence). The CDR3 sequence: CAWTNRGFGGYTF. As DNA, the CDR3 is TGTGCCTGGACAAACAGGGGTTTTGGTGGCTACACCTTC.

The gene calls are TRBV7-9 and TRBJ1-3; D uncertain. Trimming took off 11 bases at V and 4 bases at J, with 9 bases between the two ends. The CDR3 sequence is 11 residues long. Germline CDR1 is SEHNR and CDR2 is FQNEAQ (reference sequence). CDR3 sequence reads: CAYLTGNTIYF. CDR3 coding DNA: TGTGCCTACTTGACAGGAAACACCATATATTTT.

The chain combines TRBV6-6 with TRBJ2-7; no firm D call. Per germline, CDR1 MNHNY and CDR2 SVGAGI (reference sequence). There are 13 residues in the CDR3. The germline V and J ends were trimmed by 4 bases and 6 bases, with 13 bases remaining between them. CDR3 bases: TGTGCCAGCAGTTCCCGGTTGTCGAGCGAGCAGTACTTC. This codes for CASSSRLSSEQYF.

Note on this clone: Sequence at one end of the junction differs from germline and may be a read error. The chain joins TRBV7-6 to TRBJ2-2; D might be TRBD1 or TRBD2, each matching 8 bases. Germline CDR1 and CDR2: SGHVS and FNYEAQ. The CDR3 is made up of 14 amino acids. CDR3 DNA: TGTGCCAGCAGCGTAGCGGGACAGGTTACGGAGCTGTTTTTT. This encodes CASSVAGQVTELFF.

V and J are TRBV5-8 and TRBJ2-1, with D tentatively TRBD1 or TRBD2 (5 bases each). This CDR3 is built from 13 residues. Trimming took off 4 bases at V and 12 bases at J, with 17 bases between the two ends. Germline V lookup: CDR1 SGHTS, CDR2 YDEGEE. CDR3 coding DNA: TGTGCCAGCAGCAATAAACTCCGGGACCGGCAGTTCTTC. It codes for CASSNKLRDRQFF.

This rearrangement joins TRBV7-9 to TRBJ1-2; D is undetermined. The CDR3 spans 14 residues. Deletions cut 1 base from V and 8 bases from J, with 14 bases between. CDR1 and CDR2 from the germline V gene are SEHNR and FQNEAQ (reference sequence). CDR3 loop: CASSLVGGMKGYTF. The CDR3, as DNA: TGTGCCAGCAGCTTAGTGGGCGGCATGAAAGGCTACACCTTC.

The V and J genes are TRBV6-5 and TRBJ1-5, with unresolved D. The CDR3 has 14 residues. Between the trimmed V and J ends, which lost 0 bases and 5 bases, there was a span of 8 bases. Germline V lookup: CDR1 MNHEY, CDR2 SVGAGI. The CDR3 region has the DNA TGTGCCAGCAGTTACTCGATTACCTATCAGCCCCAGCATTTT. Translated, it gives CASSYSITYQPQHF.

This chain uses TRBV5-8 with TRBJ2-1, with TRBD2 identical over 8 bases. Germline loops: CDR1 SGHTS, CDR2 YDEGEE. The CDR3 is 15 amino acids. The junction had 9 bases not matched to a gene; V was cut back by 5 bases and J by 5 bases. CDR3 region: CASSAWRGENNEQFF. The CDR3, as DNA: TGTGCCAGCAGTGCTTGGCGGGGGGAAAACAATGAGCAGTTCTTC.